This is a list of T cell receptor beta chains from one sample in a study of blood T cell repertoires in COVID-19. Sequenced by immunoSEQ multiplex PCR; TCRdb stores in-frame clones only, minus some. In the table there are 390,000 or so clones, 85% to 90% of which are singletons. Sequenced material: PBMCs or T cells enriched from blood (not recorded which). The receptors were sampled from a man aged 18-30 years who had recovered from COVID-19. CDR3s include the opening cysteine and the closing phenylalanine or tryptophan. A D gene is named only where the DNA matches it firmly. Only some rows state a clone size, as once, few, many or a class for expanded clones.

d_gene: TRBD1; j_gene: TRBJ1-2; abundance: few; v_gene: TRBV2; CDR3nt: TGTGCCAGCAACCAGGGGGCCCCTAACTATGGCTACACCTTC; CDR3aa: CASNQGAPNYGYTF
d_gene: -; j_gene: TRBJ2-7; abundance: -; v_gene: TRBV9; CDR3nt: TGTGCCAGCAGCGTAGACGGTCAGAGGAACCACGAGCAGTACTTC; CDR3aa: CASSVDGQRNHEQYF
d_gene: -; j_gene: TRBJ2-6; abundance: once; v_gene: TRBV28; CDR3nt: TGTGCCAGCAGTCCAGGGGTTCCTGGGGCCAACGTCCTGACTTTC; CDR3aa: CASSPGVPGANVLTF
d_gene: TRBD1; j_gene: TRBJ2-7; abundance: -; v_gene: TRBV19; CDR3nt: TGTGCCAGTAGTATTGCGCAGGGGGCCTACGAGCAGTACTTC; CDR3aa: CASSIAQGAYEQYF
d_gene: -; j_gene: TRBJ2-2; abundance: -; v_gene: TRBV27; CDR3nt: TGTGCCAGCAGTTTGGGGACAACCGGGGAGCTGTTTTTT; CDR3aa: CASSLGTTGELFF
d_gene: -; j_gene: TRBJ2-7; abundance: -; v_gene: TRBV3-1/TRBV3-2; CDR3nt: TGTGCCAGCAGCCAACTGGACAGATACTACGAGCAGTACTTC; CDR3aa: CASSQLDRYYEQYF
d_gene: TRBD2; j_gene: TRBJ2-7; abundance: -; v_gene: TRBV20-1; CDR3nt: TGCAGTGCTAGTCCCGGACTAGCGGACTACGAGCAGTACTTC; CDR3aa: CSASPGLADYEQYF
d_gene: -; j_gene: TRBJ1-5; abundance: -; v_gene: TRBV19; CDR3nt: TGTGCCAGTAGTATACTTGGGCAGGTGGGTCAGCCCCAGCATTTT; CDR3aa: CASSILGQVGQPQHF
d_gene: -; j_gene: TRBJ1-2; abundance: -; v_gene: TRBV7-9; CDR3nt: TGTGCCAGCAGCCTCCTTCGCCCTGCCCATCCCGAGGGATATGGCTACACCTTC; CDR3aa: CASSLLRPAHPEGYGYTF
d_gene: -; j_gene: TRBJ2-7; abundance: -; v_gene: TRBV3-1/TRBV3-2; CDR3nt: TGTGCCAGCAGCCAAACTAGCTACGAGCAGTACTTC; CDR3aa: CASSQTSYEQYF
d_gene: TRBD2; j_gene: TRBJ2-3; abundance: -; v_gene: TRBV9; CDR3nt: TGTGCCAGCAGCGTGTTAGCGGGGGGGGTCACAGATACGCAGTATTTT; CDR3aa: CASSVLAGGVTDTQYF
d_gene: -; j_gene: TRBJ2-1; abundance: few; v_gene: TRBV28; CDR3nt: TGTGCCAGCAGTTTCCCCGGGTCCCGCTACAATGAGCAGTTCTTC; CDR3aa: CASSFPGSRYNEQFF
d_gene: -; j_gene: TRBJ2-7; abundance: -; v_gene: TRBV18; CDR3nt: TGTGCCAGCTCACCTTACAGGGAATCCTACGAGCAGTACTTC; CDR3aa: CASSPYRESYEQYF
d_gene: -; j_gene: TRBJ2-5; abundance: few; v_gene: TRBV5-5; CDR3nt: TGTGCCAGCAGCTTGTACGGGGAGACCCAGTACTTC; CDR3aa: CASSLYGETQYF
d_gene: TRBD2; j_gene: TRBJ2-1; abundance: -; v_gene: TRBV10-2; CDR3nt: TGCGCCAGCAGTGTCGGGGGGAATGAGCAGTTCTTC; CDR3aa: CASSVGGNEQFF
d_gene: TRBD1; j_gene: TRBJ1-5; abundance: -; v_gene: TRBV7-9; CDR3nt: TGTGCCAGCAGCCTAGGGGCAGGGGGATTTGGCAATCAGCCCCAGCATTTT; CDR3aa: CASSLGAGGFGNQPQHF
d_gene: -; j_gene: TRBJ2-1; abundance: -; v_gene: TRBV5-1; CDR3nt: TGCGCCAGCAGCTTTCAGGACAATGAGCAGTTCTTC; CDR3aa: CASSFQDNEQFF
d_gene: -; j_gene: TRBJ1-4; abundance: -; v_gene: TRBV21-1; CDR3nt: TGTGCCAGCAGCAAAGAGGAGGACGGGACAGGGGTTGAAAAACTGTTTTTT; CDR3aa: CASSKEEDGTGVEKLFF
d_gene: -; j_gene: TRBJ1-2; abundance: few; v_gene: TRBV19; CDR3nt: TGTGCCAGTAGTATGAACGCGGGACCATTCAACTATGGCTACACCTTC; CDR3aa: CASSMNAGPFNYGYTF
d_gene: TRBD1; j_gene: TRBJ1-5; abundance: -; v_gene: TRBV4-2; CDR3nt: TGTGCCAGCAGCCTGGGACAGGGGAGGAATGGTCAGCCCCAGCATTTT; CDR3aa: CASSLGQGRNGQPQHF
d_gene: TRBD1; j_gene: TRBJ2-7; abundance: once; v_gene: TRBV28; CDR3nt: TGTGCCAGCAGTCCGGACAGGGGCGACGAGCAGTACTTC; CDR3aa: CASSPDRGDEQYF
d_gene: -; j_gene: TRBJ1-2; abundance: -; v_gene: TRBV4-1; CDR3nt: TGCGCCAGCAGTACCCATGACAGTGCAGAGCCGGACTATGGCTACACCTTC; CDR3aa: CASSTHDSAEPDYGYTF
d_gene: -; j_gene: TRBJ2-7; abundance: -; v_gene: TRBV4-1; CDR3nt: TGCGCCAGCAGCCGGGACTTATCCTACGAGCAGTACTTC; CDR3aa: CASSRDLSYEQYF
d_gene: -; j_gene: TRBJ1-6; abundance: -; v_gene: TRBV5-6; CDR3nt: TGTGCCAGCACAACAGGACTAACGGGGAATTCACCCCTCCACTTT; CDR3aa: CASTTGLTGNSPLHF
d_gene: TRBD1; j_gene: TRBJ2-5; abundance: -; v_gene: TRBV19; CDR3nt: TGTGCCAGTAGGGACAGGGAAGAGACCCAGTACTTC; CDR3aa: CASRDREETQYF
d_gene: -; j_gene: TRBJ1-6; abundance: -; v_gene: TRBV9; CDR3nt: TGTGCCAGCAGCGTAGAGGGGAATTCACCCCTCCACTTT; CDR3aa: CASSVEGNSPLHF
d_gene: TRBD1; j_gene: TRBJ1-1; abundance: -; v_gene: TRBV6-4; CDR3nt: TGTGCCAGCAGGAGCAGGGGGCGAGGCACTGAAGCTTTCTTT; CDR3aa: CASRSRGRGTEAFF
d_gene: -; j_gene: TRBJ1-2; abundance: -; v_gene: TRBV13; CDR3nt: TGTGCCAGCAGCTTGACATGGAACTATGGCTACACCTTC; CDR3aa: CASSLTWNYGYTF
d_gene: -; j_gene: TRBJ2-7; abundance: -; v_gene: TRBV4-1; CDR3nt: TGCGCCAGCAGCCAAGGGGCTGCCGGCACCTACGAGCAGTACTTC; CDR3aa: CASSQGAAGTYEQYF
d_gene: -; j_gene: TRBJ1-5; abundance: once; v_gene: TRBV12-3/TRBV12-4; CDR3nt: TGTGCCAGCGGTATTGGGGGGAATCAGCCCCAGCATTTT; CDR3aa: CASGIGGNQPQHF